These 15 T cell receptor beta chains came from one sample sequenced in a study of OX40 agonist ivuxolimab in advanced cancers. Profiling relied on immunoSEQ multiplex PCR, and the TCRdb table lists in-frame clones only, not all of them. Of fewer than 40,000 clones in the sample, over 85% were seen once. Here the sequenced sample was CD4+ or CD8+ T cells sorted from blood, taken in a trial of the OX40 agonist ivuxolimab. These receptors all stem from an adult with an advanced solid tumor such as melanoma, head and neck, liver or kidney cancer.

The chain recombines TRBV5-4 with TRBJ1-4, with 7 bases lining up with TRBD1. The CDR3 covers 14 residues. The germline gives CDR1 SGHNT, CDR2 YYREEE (reference sequence). The ends lost 2 bases at V and 4 bases at J; junction bases unmatched: 2. The CDR3 DNA is TGTGCCAGCAGCTTACAGGGGAGTAATGAAAAACTGTTTTTT. Encoded protein: CASSLQGSNEKLFF.

This sequence joins TRBV19 and TRBJ2-6; 8 positions match TRBD2. J gave up 2 bases and V 1 base, and 13 bases lay outside the gene matches. Looked up from germline, CDR1 is LNHDA and CDR2 is SQIVND (reference sequence). This CDR3 region has 20 residues. The DNA of the CDR3 is TGTGCCAGTAGTATAGTCCGCCAGGGAGCGGGAGTTGCTGGGGCCAACGTCCTGACTTTC. Protein product: CASSIVRQGAGVAGANVLTF.

The V gene is TRBV6-5, the J gene TRBJ2-7, with TRBD2 matching 10 bases. Trimming cost V 2 bases and J 6 bases; bases outside gene matches: 7. Per the germline V gene, CDR1 is MNHEY and CDR2 is SVGAGI. The CDR3 loop spans 15 amino acids. CDR3 region: CASSYTASGGGEQYF. CDR3 bases: TGTGCCAGCAGTTACACGGCTAGCGGGGGTGGCGAGCAGTACTTC.

The chain employs TRBV27 and TRBJ2-1; TRBD2 matches at 12 bases. The germline CDR1 and CDR2 sequences are MNHEY and SMNVEV (reference sequence). The CDR3 totals 19 residues. With 5 bases clipped from V and 2 bases from J, the junction kept 13 bases outside the gene matches. The CDR3 DNA reads TGTGCCAGCAGTATGACCGGGACTAGCGGGTCCCACACCTACAATGAGCAGTTCTTC. It specifies CASSMTGTSGSHTYNEQFF.

The CDR3 sequence: CASSVASQINEQFF. CDR3 sequence (DNA): TGTGCCAGCAGCGTAGCAAGTCAGATCAATGAGCAGTTCTTC. The chain recombines TRBV9 with TRBJ2-1; the D is unclear. Germline V lookup: CDR1 SGDLS, CDR2 YYNGEE. The ends were cut back, 0 bases at V and 6 bases at J, with 10 bases in the middle. The CDR3 totals 14 residues.

This sequence joins TRBV7-9 and TRBJ2-3; D might be TRBD1 (6 bases). Germline lookup yields CDR1 SEHNR and CDR2 FQNEAQ (reference sequence). The germline V and J ends were trimmed by 5 bases and 2 bases, with 14 bases remaining between them. The CDR3 runs 15 residues. CDR3 region: CASSVYRVHTDTQYF. The DNA of the CDR3 is TGTGCCAGCAGCGTTTACAGGGTACACACAGATACGCAGTATTTT.

The chain links TRBV28 to TRBJ1-5; 8 positions match TRBD1. The J segment lost 5 bases and the V segment lost 5 bases, leaving 17 bases of the junction unmatched. Germline V CDR1 and CDR2: MDHEN, SYDVKM. The CDR3 contains 18 residues. The CDR3 here is CASSPFQGAGAGDQPQHF. The CDR3 DNA sequence: TGTGCCAGCAGTCCCTTCCAGGGGGCCGGAGCAGGAGATCAGCCCCAGCATTTT.

The chain uses TRBV7-3 and TRBJ1-1, with TRBD1 matching 8 bases. V gave up 5 bases and J gave up 5 bases; unmatched junction bases: 7. Germline CDR1 reads SGHTA; CDR2 reads FQGTGA. This CDR3 is built from 14 residues. The CDR3 bases are TGTGCCAGCAGCGTGGACAGGGAGGATACTGAAGCTTTCTTT. Protein product: CASSVDREDTEAFF.

This clone was picked up a small number of times. CDR3: CASGTVPAYNEQFF. DNA of the CDR3: TGTGCCAGCGGGACAGTTCCTGCCTACAATGAGCAGTTCTTC. The chain recombines TRBV28 with TRBJ2-1, with 7 bases that match TRBD1. The V segment lost 8 bases and the J segment 2 bases; nucleotides outside the gene matches: 6. The CDR3 runs 14 residues. Per germline, CDR1 MDHEN and CDR2 SYDVKM.

The chain combines TRBV28 with TRBJ1-4, with 7 nucleotides matching TRBD1. Germline V gene data show CDR1 as MDHEN and CDR2 as SYDVKM. The CDR3 has 14 amino acids. After removal of 6 bases from V and 4 bases from J, the junction contained 5 bases not matched to a gene. Written as DNA, the CDR3 is TGTGCCAGCAGATCAGGGGGTTTTAATGAAAAACTGTTTTTT. This gives the protein CASRSGGFNEKLFF. The full variable domain, completed using reference TRBV28 and TRBJ1-4, is DVKVTQSSRYLVKRTGEKVFLECVQDMDHENMFWYRQDPGLGLRLIYFSYDVKMKEKGDIPEGYSVSREKKERFSLILESASTNQTSMYLCASRSGGFNEKLFFGSGTQLSVL.

The chain is built from TRBV5-5 and TRBJ2-2, with D hard to call. The germline gives CDR1 SGHKS, CDR2 YYEKEE (reference sequence). The CDR3 runs 14 residues. The V and J ends lost 4 bases and 7 bases respectively, with 14 bases between them. The DNA for the CDR3 is TGTGCCAGCAGCGATCGGCAGACCTTCGGGGAGCTGTTTTTT. This gives the protein CASSDRQTFGELFF.

The chain links TRBV7-2 to TRBJ1-1; the D is unclear. V shed 0 bases and J shed 9 bases, with 8 bases lying between them. CDR1 is SGHTA, CDR2 FQGNSA, per germline. CDR3 size: 12 residues. The CDR3 DNA reads as TGTGCCAGCAGCTTAGCGTTCTCACAAGCTTTCTTT. This encodes CASSLAFSQAFF.

V usage is TRBV29-1 and J usage is TRBJ2-1, with D hard to call. With 1 base removed from V and 6 bases from J, the gap between germline ends came to 7 bases. The germline gives CDR1 SQVTM, CDR2 ANQGSEA. The CDR3 spans 12 residues. The CDR3 coding sequence is TGCAGCGTTGAAGTCGGCGGCAATGAGCAGTTCTTC. This codes for CSVEVGGNEQFF.

The chain is built from TRBV6-1 and TRBJ1-2; D not certain. The CDR3 length is 15 residues. Per the germline V gene, CDR1 is MNHNS and CDR2 is SASEGT. V was pared by 2 bases and J by 4 bases, with 14 bases between. CDR3 bases: TGTGCCAGCAGTGAAAGGGCAGGACCTTCCTATGGCTACACCTTC. Its translation: CASSERAGPSYGYTF.

The chain recombines TRBV29-1 with TRBJ2-5; 10 bases map to TRBD1. V gave up 4 bases and J gave up 4 bases; unmatched junction bases: 3. CDR3 length: 13 amino acids. Germline CDR1 and CDR2: SQVTM and ANQGSEA. CDR3 DNA sequence: TGCAGCGTTGGCGACAGGGGGCGAGAGACCCAGTACTTC. This gives the protein CSVGDRGRETQYF.